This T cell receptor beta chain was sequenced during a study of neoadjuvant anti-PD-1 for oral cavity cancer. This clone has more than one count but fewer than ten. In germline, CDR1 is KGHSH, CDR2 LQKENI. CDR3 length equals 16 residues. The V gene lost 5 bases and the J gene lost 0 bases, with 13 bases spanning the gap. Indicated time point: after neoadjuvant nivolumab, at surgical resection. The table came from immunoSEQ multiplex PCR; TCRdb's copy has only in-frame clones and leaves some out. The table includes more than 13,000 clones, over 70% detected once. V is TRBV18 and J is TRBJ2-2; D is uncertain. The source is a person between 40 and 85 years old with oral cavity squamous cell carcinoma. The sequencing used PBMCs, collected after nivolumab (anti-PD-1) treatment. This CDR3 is CASSTGEPPNTGELFF. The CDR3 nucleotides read TGTGCCAGCTCAACCGGAGAGCCCCCGAACACCGGGGAGCTGTTTTTT.